Below are 28 T cell receptor beta chains sequenced from a single sample in a study of cytomegalovirus exposure and HLA in healthy donors. Measured with immunoSEQ multiplex PCR; TCRdb has only the in-frame clones, and not every one. The sample consists of 60,000 to 90,000 clones, 85% of them appearing once. Sequenced: PBMCs. These receptors all stem from a man aged 30 to 45 in good health and CMV-seronegative.

This clone was seen more than once but under ten times. The chain has TRBV19 and TRBJ1-2; the D is unclear. Trimming pared 7 bases from V and 4 bases from J, leaving 13 bases between. The CDR3 is made up of 13 amino acids. Germline V lookup: CDR1 LNHDA, CDR2 SQIVND (reference sequence). The CDR3 spells CASTSWTTYGYTF. Here the CDR3 DNA reads TGTGCCAGTACTAGCTGGACCACCTATGGCTACACCTTC.

The rearrangement links TRBV7-2 to TRBJ2-1; TRBD2 is a possible D gene (5 bases). The germline V gene encodes CDR1 SGHTA and CDR2 FQGNSA. Between the trimmed V and J ends, which lost 5 bases and 7 bases, there was a span of 15 bases. CDR3 length: 14 residues. CDR3 nucleotides: TGTGCCAGCAGCCCGCGGATGCGGGCGAATGAGCAGTTCTTC. Protein product: CASSPRMRANEQFF. Full variable domain (remainder filled in from reference TRBV7-2 and TRBJ2-1): GAGVSQSPSNKVTEKGKDVELRCDPISGHTALYWYRQSLGQGLEFLIYFQGNSAPDKSGLPSDRFSAERTGGSVSTLTIQRTQQEDSAVYLCASSPRMRANEQFFGPGTRLTVL.

This clone was seen only a few times. V usage is TRBV11-3 and J usage is TRBJ2-7; D may be TRBD1 (6 bases). V was shortened by 3 bases and J by 2 bases, with 8 bases between the two germline ends. Germline CDR1 is SGHNT and CDR2 is YENEEA. The CDR3 is made up of 13 amino acids. CDR3 protein: CASSLDRAYEQYF. The CDR3 coding sequence is TGTGCCAGCAGCTTGGACAGAGCCTACGAGCAGTACTTC.

The chain employs TRBV5-1 and TRBJ1-1; no clear D. Germline assignment: CDR1 SGHRS and CDR2 YFSETQ. The V gene lost 4 bases and the J gene lost 3 bases, with 7 bases spanning the gap. CDR3 length: 12 amino acids. The CDR3 DNA follows: TGCGCCAGCAGCGAGGGTCACACTGAAGCTTTCTTT. This translates into CASSEGHTEAFF.

Points on this clone: One end of the junction varies from germline; a read error may be responsible. V and J are TRBV4-1 and TRBJ1-2; 7 positions agree with TRBD1. This CDR3 comprises 16 residues. Germline loops: CDR1 MGHRA, CDR2 YSYEKL. Here the CDR3 reads CASSQEQGRQDYGYTF. The CDR3 DNA sequence: TGCGCCAGCAGTCAAGAACAGGGGCGCCAAGACTATGGCTACACCTTC.

This clone occurred once. The gene calls are TRBV2 and TRBJ2-1; 10 positions agree with TRBD2. Germline V gives CDR1 SNHLY, CDR2 FYNNEI. Trimming cost V 4 bases and J 2 bases; bases outside gene matches: 2. The CDR3 totals 15 residues. CDR3 in amino acids: CASSASGGTYNEQFF. In DNA, the CDR3 is TGTGCCAGCAGTGCTAGCGGGGGCACCTACAATGAGCAGTTCTTC.

The rearrangement joins TRBV9 to TRBJ2-7, with D perhaps matching TRBD2 (6 bases). The CDR3 covers 17 residues. Germline lookup yields CDR1 SGDLS and CDR2 YYNGEE. Trimming took off 1 base at V and 5 bases at J, with 22 bases between the two ends. CDR3 in amino acids: CASSVSPYEGTSNEQYV. DNA for the CDR3: TGTGCCAGCAGCGTATCCCCCTACGAGGGGACTTCGAACGAGCAGTACGTC.

V gene TRBV4-1 combines with J gene TRBJ1-5; D is perhaps TRBD1 (6 bases). CDR1 and CDR2 (germline): MGHRA, YSYEKL. V was pared by 1 base and J by 10 bases, with 17 bases between. CDR3 length: 15 amino acids. CDR3 sequence (DNA): TGCGCCAGCAGCCAAGGACCGACAGGCGAAGCACCCCAGCATTTT. As protein: CASSQGPTGEAPQHF.

V and J are TRBV18 and TRBJ2-7; possibly TRBD1 for D (6 bases). The CDR3 is 15 residues long. Trimming cost V 0 bases and J 2 bases, with 11 bases left between them. Germline CDR1 is KGHSH and CDR2 is LQKENI. CDR3 coding DNA: TGTGCCAGCTCACCACCGACAGGCCGTCCCTACGAGCAGTACTTC. It translates to CASSPPTGRPYEQYF.

The chain has TRBV7-8 and TRBJ1-5; weak D call: TRBD1 (6 bases). The germline gives CDR1 SGHVS, CDR2 FQNEAQ. The CDR3 runs 16 residues. V was cut by 5 bases and J by 4 bases, with 18 bases left in between. CDR3 sequence (DNA): TGTGCCAGCAGCCTAGAGGTCACAGGGCTAAATCAGCCCCAGCATTTT. It translates to CASSLEVTGLNQPQHF. The whole variable domain, remainder taken from reference TRBV7-8 and TRBJ1-5, is GAGVSQSPRYKVAKRGQDVALRCDPISGHVSLFWYQQALGQGPEFLTYFQNEAQLDKSGLPSDRFFAERPEGSVSTLKIQRTQQEDSAVYLCASSLEVTGLNQPQHFGDGTRLSIL.

This clone has a handful of counts. The chain is built from TRBV7-9 and TRBJ2-2; TRBD2 agrees at 8 bases. The CDR3 sequence is 15 residues long. V dropped 7 bases and J dropped 3; count of bases not matched to a gene: 7. Germline-derived CDR1 and CDR2 are SEHNR and FQNEAQ (reference sequence). Written as DNA, the CDR3 is TGTGCCAGCAAACTGAGCGGGAGTTACACCGGGGAGCTGTTTTTT. Residues: CASKLSGSYTGELFF.

The chain carries TRBV29-1 and TRBJ2-1, with D hard to call. In germline, CDR1 is SQVTM, CDR2 ANQGSEA. This CDR3 is 13 amino acids long. Between the trimmed V and J ends, which lost 7 bases and 6 bases, there was a span of 16 bases. CDR3 nucleotide sequence: TGCAGCGCCAACCCTCACAATGGCAATGAGCAGTTCTTC. It yields the protein CSANPHNGNEQFF.

The V call is TRBV7-6, the J call TRBJ2-3; the match to TRBD2 covers 10 bases. The V segment lost 6 bases and the J segment 4 bases; nucleotides outside the gene matches: 1. This CDR3 has 13 residues. Germline V CDR1 and CDR2: SGHVS, FNYEAQ. The CDR3 DNA reads as TGTGCCAGCAGGGGGACTAGCGCAGATACGCAGTATTTT. As protein: CASRGTSADTQYF.

The chain carries TRBV15 and TRBJ2-1; 10 bases line up with TRBD2. The CDR3 spans 15 residues. CDR1 is LNHNV and CDR2 is YYDKDF in the germline V gene (reference sequence). V shed 0 bases, J shed 9 bases, and the junction held 5 bases outside the gene matches. The CDR3 loop reads CATSRDLAGEAEQFF. The CDR3 DNA sequence: TGTGCCACCAGCAGAGATCTAGCGGGAGAGGCTGAGCAGTTCTTC.

The chain links TRBV13 to TRBJ1-1; 7 bases are shared with TRBD1. In germline, CDR1 is PRHDT, CDR2 FYEKMQ (reference sequence). V was pared by 3 bases and J by 1 base, with 14 bases of the junction left unmatched. The CDR3 has 18 residues. CDR3: CASSFTRGIFYRNTEAFF. In DNA, the CDR3 is TGTGCCAGCAGCTTCACCAGGGGGATCTTTTACCGGAACACTGAAGCTTTCTTT.

The genes are TRBV6-1 and TRBJ1-3; a possible D gene is TRBD1 (6 bases). Per the germline V gene, CDR1 is MNHNS and CDR2 is SASEGT. V gave up 7 bases and J gave up 5 bases, with 12 bases separating them. This CDR3 has 13 residues. The CDR3 is CASKTGLRNTIYF. The CDR3 nucleotides read TGTGCCAGCAAAACAGGGCTCAGAAACACCATATATTTT.

The chain uses TRBV7-6 and TRBJ2-7, with TRBD2 matching over 11 bases. Trimming cost V 3 bases and J 4 bases; bases outside gene matches: 2. Germline CDR1 reads SGHVS; CDR2 reads FNYEAQ. The CDR3 covers 14 residues. CDR3 amino acids: CASSLTSGMYEQYV. The CDR3 bases are TGTGCCAGCAGCTTGACTAGCGGGATGTACGAGCAGTACGTC.

V usage is TRBV4-3 and J usage is TRBJ2-7, with 7 bases matching TRBD2. From germline, CDR1 is LGHNA and CDR2 YSLEER. With 0 bases clipped from V and 2 bases from J, the junction kept 1 base outside the gene matches. The CDR3 spans 14 residues. CDR3 coding DNA: TGCGCCAGCAGCCAAGAGGGGGGGACCTACGAGCAGTACGTC. Its translation: CASSQEGGTYEQYV.

In the case of this clone: The junction departs from the called germline gene at one end, perhaps through a read error. The chain employs TRBV7-9 and TRBJ1-3; 7 nucleotides match TRBD1. The CDR3 covers 10 residues. Germline V gene data show CDR1 as SEHNR and CDR2 as FQNEAQ (reference sequence). This CDR3 reads CASSLFDRDF. CDR3 sequence (DNA): TGTGCCAGCAGCTTATTTGACAGGGATTTT.

This chain links TRBV6-6 with TRBJ1-5; 8 bases map to TRBD1. Germline values: CDR1 MNHNY, CDR2 SVGAGI (reference sequence). With V trimmed by 4 bases and J by 4 bases, 6 bases remained unmatched. This CDR3 is 15 amino acids long. The CDR3 DNA follows: TGTGCCAGCAGTTCAGGACAGGGACGGAATCAGCCCCAGCATTTT. Its translation: CASSSGQGRNQPQHF.

The gene calls are TRBV13 and TRBJ1-4, with D unclear. This CDR3 has 13 amino acids. Germline CDR1 reads PRHDT; CDR2 reads FYEKMQ (reference sequence). V lost 4 bases to trimming and J lost 8 bases, with 11 bases between them. CDR3 loop: CASSSGRGEKLFF. CDR3 nucleotide sequence: TGTGCCAGCAGCTCCGGACGGGGAGAAAAACTGTTTTTT. The full variable domain, in which reference TRBV13 and TRBJ1-4 provide the parts outside the CDR3, is AAGVIQSPRHLIKEKRETATLKCYPIPRHDTVYWYQQGPGQDPQFLISFYEKMQSDKGSIPDRFSAQQFSDYHSELNMSSLELGDSALYFCASSSGRGEKLFFGSGTQLSVL.

The rearrangement links TRBV7-9 to TRBJ1-3; 7 nucleotides align to TRBD1. The V gene's germline CDR1 is SEHNR and CDR2 FQNEAQ (reference sequence). The CDR3 runs 15 residues. Germline trimming cut 4 bases from V and 0 bases from J; bases unmatched to any gene: 3. CDR3 protein: CASSSGQHSGNTIYF. The DNA for the CDR3 is TGTGCCAGCAGCTCGGGACAGCACTCTGGAAACACCATATATTTT.

CDR3 coding DNA: TGTGCCAGCAGTTACTCGGGGGCAAAGACCCAGTACTTC. It yields the protein CASSYSGAKTQYF. The rearrangement uses TRBV6-5 and TRBJ2-5; a possible D gene is TRBD1 (6 bases). From germline, CDR1 is MNHEY and CDR2 SVGAGI. Trimming cost V 0 bases and J 6 bases, with 8 bases left between them. CDR3 length: 13 residues.

This chain connects TRBV7-2 to TRBJ1-2; TRBD1 matches at 8 bases. Losses at the gene ends were 2 bases for V and 5 bases for J; bases not matched to a gene: 19. This CDR3 spans 19 amino acids. Germline CDR1 reads SGHTA; CDR2 reads FQGNSA. The CDR3 here is CASSLMSSAGAGGGYGYTF. The CDR3 region has the DNA TGTGCCAGCAGCTTAATGTCCTCCGCTGGGGCAGGGGGCGGGTATGGCTACACCTTC.

The chain joins TRBV12-5 to TRBJ2-3; 7 bases agree with TRBD1. The CDR3 covers 14 residues. Germline V gene lookup returns CDR1 LGHNT and CDR2 FRNRAP. V lost 3 bases to trimming and J lost 11 bases; unmatched junction nucleotides: 11. The CDR3 DNA is TGTGCTAGTGGTTTACCCCTCGACAGGGCCGGGCAGTATTTT. It codes for CASGLPLDRAGQYF.

The chain has TRBV7-3 and TRBJ2-5; tentatively, D is TRBD1 (5 bases). Deletions cut 2 bases from V and 5 bases from J, with 9 bases between. Germline CDR1 and CDR2: SGHTA and FQGTGA. CDR3 length equals 13 residues. The CDR3 region is CASSLSGAETQYF. CDR3 coding DNA: TGTGCCAGCAGCTTATCTGGGGCGGAGACCCAGTACTTC.

The chain couples TRBV7-2 to TRBJ1-5; the match to TRBD1 covers 7 bases. The V segment lost 1 base and the J segment 6 bases; nucleotides outside the gene matches: 9. CDR1 is SGHTA and CDR2 is FQGNSA in the germline V gene. This CDR3 contains 16 residues. CDR3 in DNA: TGTGCCAGCAGCTTAGTAGTAGGGGGCGAGGGTCAGCCCCAGCATTTT. It specifies CASSLVVGGEGQPQHF.

V is TRBV14 and J is TRBJ2-1; 8 bases are a match to TRBD2. J lost 10 bases, V lost 7 bases, and 6 bases had no gene match. The germline V gene encodes CDR1 SGHDN and CDR2 FVKESK. The CDR3 totals 12 residues. CDR3 protein: CASKLKRGEQFF. The DNA for the CDR3 is TGTGCCAGCAAACTCAAGCGGGGGGAGCAGTTCTTC.